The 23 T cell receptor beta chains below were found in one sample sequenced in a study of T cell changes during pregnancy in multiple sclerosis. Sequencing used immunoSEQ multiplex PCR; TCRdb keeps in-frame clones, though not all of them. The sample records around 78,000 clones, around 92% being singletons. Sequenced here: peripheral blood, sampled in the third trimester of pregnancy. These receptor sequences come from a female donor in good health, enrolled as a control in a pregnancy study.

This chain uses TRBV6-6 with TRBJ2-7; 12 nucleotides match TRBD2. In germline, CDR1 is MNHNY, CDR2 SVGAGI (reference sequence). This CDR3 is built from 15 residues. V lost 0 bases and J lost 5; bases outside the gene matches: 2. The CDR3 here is CASSYSTSGGNEQYF. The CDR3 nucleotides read TGTGCCAGCAGTTACTCGACTAGCGGGGGTAACGAGCAGTACTTC.

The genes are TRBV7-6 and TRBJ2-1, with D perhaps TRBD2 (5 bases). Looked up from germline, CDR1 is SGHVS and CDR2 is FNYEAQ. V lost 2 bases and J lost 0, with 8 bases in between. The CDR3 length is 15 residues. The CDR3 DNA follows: TGTGCCAGCAGCTTAACTAGTAGCTCCTACAATGAGCAGTTCTTC. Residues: CASSLTSSSYNEQFF.

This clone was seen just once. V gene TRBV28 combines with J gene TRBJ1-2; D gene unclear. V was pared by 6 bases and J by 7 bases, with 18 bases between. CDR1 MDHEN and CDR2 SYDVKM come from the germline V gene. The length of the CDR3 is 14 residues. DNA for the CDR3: TGTGCCAGCAGCCCAACCTCGAGGGCAGGTGGCTACACCTTC. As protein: CASSPTSRAGGYTF.

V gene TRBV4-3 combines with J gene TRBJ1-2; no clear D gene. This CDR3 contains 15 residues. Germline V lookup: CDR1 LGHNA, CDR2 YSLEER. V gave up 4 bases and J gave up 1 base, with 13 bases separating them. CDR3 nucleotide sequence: TGCGCCAGCAGCCCATCGGCCCGGGGTAACTATGGCTACACCTTC. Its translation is CASSPSARGNYGYTF.

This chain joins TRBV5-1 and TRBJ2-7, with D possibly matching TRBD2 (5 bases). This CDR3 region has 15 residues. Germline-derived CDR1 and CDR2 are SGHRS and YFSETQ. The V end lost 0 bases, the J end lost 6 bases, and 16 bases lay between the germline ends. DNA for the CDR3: TGCGCCAGCAGCTTGGCCAGCGGCGTTTCGGCCGAGCAGTACTTC. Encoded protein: CASSLASGVSAEQYF.

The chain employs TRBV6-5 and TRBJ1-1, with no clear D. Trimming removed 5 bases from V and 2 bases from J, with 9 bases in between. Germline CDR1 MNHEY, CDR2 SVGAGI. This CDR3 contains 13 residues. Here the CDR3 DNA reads TGTGCCAGCAGTCAGACTAGAAACACTGAAGCTTTCTTT. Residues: CASSQTRNTEAFF.

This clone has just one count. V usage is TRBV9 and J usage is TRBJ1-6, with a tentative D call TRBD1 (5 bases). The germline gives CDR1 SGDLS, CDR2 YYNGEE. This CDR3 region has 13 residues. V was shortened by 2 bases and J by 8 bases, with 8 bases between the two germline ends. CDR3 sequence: CASSVGGDSPLHF. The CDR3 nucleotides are TGTGCCAGCAGCGTCGGGGGTGATTCACCCCTCCACTTT.

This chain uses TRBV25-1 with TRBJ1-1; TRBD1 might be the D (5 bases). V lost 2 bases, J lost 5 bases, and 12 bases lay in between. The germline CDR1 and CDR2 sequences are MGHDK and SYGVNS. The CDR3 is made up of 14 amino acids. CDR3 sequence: CASSEIAEGTEAFF. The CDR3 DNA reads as TGTGCCAGCAGTGAAATTGCGGAGGGGACTGAAGCTTTCTTT.

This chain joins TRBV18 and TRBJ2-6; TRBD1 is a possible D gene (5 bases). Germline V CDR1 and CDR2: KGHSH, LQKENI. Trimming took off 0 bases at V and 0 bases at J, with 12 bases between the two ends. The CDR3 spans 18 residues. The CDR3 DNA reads TGTGCCAGCTCACCACCGCAGGGTATGAGCTCTGGGGCCAACGTCCTGACTTTC. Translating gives CASSPPQGMSSGANVLTF.

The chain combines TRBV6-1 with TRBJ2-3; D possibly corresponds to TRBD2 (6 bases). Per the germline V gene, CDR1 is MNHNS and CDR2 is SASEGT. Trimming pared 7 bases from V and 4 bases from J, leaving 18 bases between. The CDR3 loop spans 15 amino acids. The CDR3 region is CASIPGLNSADTQYF. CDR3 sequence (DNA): TGTGCCAGCATCCCGGGACTGAATAGCGCAGATACGCAGTATTTT.

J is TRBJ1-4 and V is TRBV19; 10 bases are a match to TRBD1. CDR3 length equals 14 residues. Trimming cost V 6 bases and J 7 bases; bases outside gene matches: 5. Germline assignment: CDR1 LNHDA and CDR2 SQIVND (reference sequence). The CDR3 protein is CASRRDRGGEKLFF. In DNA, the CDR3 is TGTGCCAGTAGGAGGGACAGGGGAGGTGAAAAACTGTTTTTT.

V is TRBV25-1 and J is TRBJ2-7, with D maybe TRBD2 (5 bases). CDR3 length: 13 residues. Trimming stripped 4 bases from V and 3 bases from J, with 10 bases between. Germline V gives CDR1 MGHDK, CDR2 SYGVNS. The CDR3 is CASSVAGRYEQYF. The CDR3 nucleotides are TGTGCCAGCAGTGTGGCGGGTCGCTACGAGCAGTACTTC.

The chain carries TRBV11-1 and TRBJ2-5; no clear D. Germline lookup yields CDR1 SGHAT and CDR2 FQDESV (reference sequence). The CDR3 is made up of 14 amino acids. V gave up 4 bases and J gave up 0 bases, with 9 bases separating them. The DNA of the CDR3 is TGTGCCAGCAGCTCGCGGTCGTACCAAGAGACCCAGTACTTC. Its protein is CASSSRSYQETQYF.

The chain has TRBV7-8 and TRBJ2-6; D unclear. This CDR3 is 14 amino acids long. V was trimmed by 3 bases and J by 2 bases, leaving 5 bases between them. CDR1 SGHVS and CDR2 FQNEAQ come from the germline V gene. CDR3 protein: CASSFTAGANVLTF. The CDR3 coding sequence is TGTGCCAGCAGCTTTACTGCTGGGGCCAACGTCCTGACTTTC. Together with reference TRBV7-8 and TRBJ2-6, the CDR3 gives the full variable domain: GAGVSQSPRYKVAKRGQDVALRCDPISGHVSLFWYQQALGQGPEFLTYFQNEAQLDKSGLPSDRFFAERPEGSVSTLKIQRTQQEDSAVYLCASSFTAGANVLTFGAGSRLTVL.

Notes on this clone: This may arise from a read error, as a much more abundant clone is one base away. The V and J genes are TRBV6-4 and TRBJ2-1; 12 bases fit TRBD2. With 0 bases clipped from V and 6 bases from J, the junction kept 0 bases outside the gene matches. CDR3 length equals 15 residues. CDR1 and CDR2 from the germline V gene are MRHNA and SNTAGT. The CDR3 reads CASSDSTSGSNEQFF. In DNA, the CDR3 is TGTGCCAGCAGTGACTCGACTAGCGGGAGCAATGAGCAGTTCTTC.

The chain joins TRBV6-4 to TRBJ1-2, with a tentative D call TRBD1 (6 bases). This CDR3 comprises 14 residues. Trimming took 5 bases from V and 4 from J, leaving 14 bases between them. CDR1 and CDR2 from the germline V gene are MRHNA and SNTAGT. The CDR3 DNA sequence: TGTGCCAGCAGTAGGGATGGACAGAGCTATGGCTACACCTTC. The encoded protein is CASSRDGQSYGYTF.

The DNA for the CDR3 is TGCGCCAGCAGCTCCCGGGACACTGGAGGCGAGCAGTACTTC. Protein product: CASSSRDTGGEQYF. This rearrangement joins TRBV5-1 to TRBJ2-7; perhaps TRBD1 as D (6 bases). Trimming stripped 3 bases from V and 6 bases from J, with 16 bases between. This CDR3 comprises 14 residues. Germline V lookup: CDR1 SGHRS, CDR2 YFSETQ.

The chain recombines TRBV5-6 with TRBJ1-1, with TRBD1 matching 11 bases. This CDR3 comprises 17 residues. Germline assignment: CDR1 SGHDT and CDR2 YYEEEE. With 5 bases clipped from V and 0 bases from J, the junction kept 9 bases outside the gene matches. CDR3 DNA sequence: TGTGCCAGCAGTGACCGGACAGGGGGCAACTTGAACACTGAAGCTTTCTTT. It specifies CASSDRTGGNLNTEAFF.

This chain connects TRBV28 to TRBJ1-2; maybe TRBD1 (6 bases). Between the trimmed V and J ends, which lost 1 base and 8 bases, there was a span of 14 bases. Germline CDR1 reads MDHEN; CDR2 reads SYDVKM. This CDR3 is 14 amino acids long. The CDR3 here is CASSLSGGGGGYTF. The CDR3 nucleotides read TGTGCCAGCAGTTTATCGGGGGGCGGAGGGGGCTACACCTTC.

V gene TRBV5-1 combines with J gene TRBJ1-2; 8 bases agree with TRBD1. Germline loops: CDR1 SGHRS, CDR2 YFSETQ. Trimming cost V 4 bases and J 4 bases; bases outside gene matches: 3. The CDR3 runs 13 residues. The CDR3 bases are TGCGCCAGCAGCCAAGGACAGGGCTATGGCTACACCTTC. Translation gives CASSQGQGYGYTF.

CDR3 sequence: CASSFLRSPLHF. The CDR3 bases are TGTGCCAGCAGCTTCTTGCGATCACCCCTCCACTTT. The chain uses TRBV5-8 and TRBJ1-6; D is unresolved. Germline values: CDR1 SGHTS, CDR2 YDEGEE. There are 12 residues in the CDR3. Trimming took off 2 bases at V and 10 bases at J, with 7 bases between the two ends. The variable domain in full, with the rest retrieved from reference TRBV5-8 and TRBJ1-6, is EAGVTQSPTHLIKTRGQQATLRCSPISGHTSVYWYQQALGLGLQFLLWYDEGEERNRGNFPPRFSGRQFPNYSSELNVNALELEDSALYLCASSFLRSPLHFGNGTRLTVT.

This chain's CDR3 is CASSTSGGADTQYF. The CDR3 region has the DNA TGTGCCAGCAGCACCAGCGGGGGGGCAGATACGCAGTATTTT. The J gene is TRBJ2-3, the V gene TRBV9, with 10 bases that match TRBD2. This CDR3 is built from 14 residues. CDR1 and CDR2 from the germline V gene are SGDLS and YYNGEE. The V segment lost 4 bases and the J segment 4 bases; nucleotides outside the gene matches: 3.

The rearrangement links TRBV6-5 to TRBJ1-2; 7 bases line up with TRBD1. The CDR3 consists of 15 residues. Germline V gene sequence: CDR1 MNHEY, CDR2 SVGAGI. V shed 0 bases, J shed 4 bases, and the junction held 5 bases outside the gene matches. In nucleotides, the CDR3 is TGTGCCAGCAGTTACTCGGAGGGGGCGAGCTATGGCTACACCTTC. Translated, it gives CASSYSEGASYGYTF.